The clone carrying this T cell receptor beta chain was seen many times. Its cognate antigen is unknown. The sample comes from a study of human T cells and chemical hapten exposure. Broader study findings: PT1 expanded TCR numbers tracked positively with patch test score.

Individual cDNA molecules received unique molecular identifiers in the library. TCRdb passed the RACE reads through MiXCR, listing each CDR3 protein once. The sample consists of more than 75,000 distinct CDR3 sequences, approximately 10% of them appearing once. In germline, CDR1 is MDHEN, CDR2 SYDVKM. V was cut by 7 bases and J by 1 base, with 15 bases left in between. The CDR3 is made up of 15 amino acids. The time point was: patch test 2, 6 weeks after DPC sensitization. Documented treatment: therapeutic diphenylcyclopropenone sensitization with weekly scalp DPC. Extraction yielded total RNA from whole blood (unfractionated).

This chain uses TRBV28 with TRBJ2-3; tentative D call: TRBD2 (5 bases). The sequence was obtained from a woman between 25 and 40 years old with alopecia areata. Some clones in this sample may be carry-over from other donors' samples. The sample was whole blood, taken in connection with sensitization to the hapten diphenylcyclopropenone (DPC). CDR3 protein: CASNRPARGTDTQYF. CDR3 nucleotides: TGTGCCAGCAACCGCCCCGCGCGGGGCACAGATACGCAGTATTTT.